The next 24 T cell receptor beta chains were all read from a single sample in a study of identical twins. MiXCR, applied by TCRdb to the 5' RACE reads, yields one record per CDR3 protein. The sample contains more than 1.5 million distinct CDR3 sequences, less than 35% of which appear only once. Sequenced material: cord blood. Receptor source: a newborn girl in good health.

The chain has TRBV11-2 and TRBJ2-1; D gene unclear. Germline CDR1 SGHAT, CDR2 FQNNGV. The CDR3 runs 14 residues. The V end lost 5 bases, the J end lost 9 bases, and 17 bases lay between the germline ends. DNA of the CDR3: TGTGCCAGCAGCCTGACGCGACCGGTGTTTGAGCAGTTCTTC. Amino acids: CASSLTRPVFEQFF. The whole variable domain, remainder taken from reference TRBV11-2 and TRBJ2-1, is EAGVAQSPRYKIIEKRQSVAFWCNPISGHATLYWYQQILGQGPKLLIQFQNNGVVDDSQLPKDRFSAERLKGVDSTLKIQPAKLEDSAVYLCASSLTRPVFEQFFGPGTRLTVL.

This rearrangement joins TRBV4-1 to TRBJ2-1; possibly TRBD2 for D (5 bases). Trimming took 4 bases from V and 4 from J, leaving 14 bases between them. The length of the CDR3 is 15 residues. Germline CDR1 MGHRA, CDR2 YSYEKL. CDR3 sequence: CASSPRREKYNEQFF. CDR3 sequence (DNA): TGCGCCAGCAGCCCTAGAAGGGAGAAATACAATGAGCAGTTCTTC.

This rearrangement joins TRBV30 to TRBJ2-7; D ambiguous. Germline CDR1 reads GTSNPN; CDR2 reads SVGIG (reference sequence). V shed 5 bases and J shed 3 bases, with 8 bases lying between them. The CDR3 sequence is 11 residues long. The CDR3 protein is CAWSNNYEQYF. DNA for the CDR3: TGTGCCTGGTCCAACAACTACGAGCAGTACTTC.

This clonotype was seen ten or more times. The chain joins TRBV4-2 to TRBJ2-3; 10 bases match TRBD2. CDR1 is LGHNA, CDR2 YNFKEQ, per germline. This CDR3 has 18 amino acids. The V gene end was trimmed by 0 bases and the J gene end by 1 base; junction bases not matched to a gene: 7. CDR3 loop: CASSQESSGTSGTDTQYF. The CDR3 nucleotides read TGTGCCAGCAGCCAAGAAAGCTCCGGGACTAGCGGCACAGATACGCAGTATTTT.

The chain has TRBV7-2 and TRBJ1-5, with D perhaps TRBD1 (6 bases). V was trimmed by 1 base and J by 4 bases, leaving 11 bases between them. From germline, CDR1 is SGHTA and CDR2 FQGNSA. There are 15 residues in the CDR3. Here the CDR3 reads CASSLGGAFNQPQHF. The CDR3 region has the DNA TGTGCCAGCAGCTTAGGGGGGGCCTTTAATCAGCCCCAGCATTTT.

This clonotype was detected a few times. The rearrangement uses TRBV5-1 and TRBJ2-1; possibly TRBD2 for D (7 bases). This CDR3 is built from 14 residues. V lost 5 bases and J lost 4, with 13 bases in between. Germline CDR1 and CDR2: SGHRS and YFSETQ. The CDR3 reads CASSIGGPYNEQFF. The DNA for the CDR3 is TGCGCCAGCAGTATCGGGGGGCCTTACAATGAGCAGTTCTTC.

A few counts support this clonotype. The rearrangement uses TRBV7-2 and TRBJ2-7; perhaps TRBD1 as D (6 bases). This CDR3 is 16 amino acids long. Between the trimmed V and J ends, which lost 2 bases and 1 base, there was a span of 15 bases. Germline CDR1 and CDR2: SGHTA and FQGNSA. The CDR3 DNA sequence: TGTGCCAGCAGCTTAAGGATGGGGGCGAGGTCCTACGAGCAGTACTTC. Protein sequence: CASSLRMGARSYEQYF.

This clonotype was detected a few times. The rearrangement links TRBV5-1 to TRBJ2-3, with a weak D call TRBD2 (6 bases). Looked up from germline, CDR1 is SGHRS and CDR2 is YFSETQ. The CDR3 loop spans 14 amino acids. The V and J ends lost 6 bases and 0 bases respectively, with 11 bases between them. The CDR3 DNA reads TGCGCCAGCAAGATGGGGACTAGCACAGATACGCAGTATTTT. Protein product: CASKMGTSTDTQYF.

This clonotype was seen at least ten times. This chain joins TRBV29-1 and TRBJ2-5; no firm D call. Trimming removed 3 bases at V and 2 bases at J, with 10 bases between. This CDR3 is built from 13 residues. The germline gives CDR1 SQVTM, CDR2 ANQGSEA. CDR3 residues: CSVDSERQETQYF. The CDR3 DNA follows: TGCAGCGTTGACTCGGAGAGGCAAGAGACCCAGTACTTC.

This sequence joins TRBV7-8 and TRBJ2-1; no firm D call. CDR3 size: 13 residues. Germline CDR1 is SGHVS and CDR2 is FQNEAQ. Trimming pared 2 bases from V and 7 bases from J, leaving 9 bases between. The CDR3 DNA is TGTGCCAGCAGCTTAAGCCAGGCAAATGAGCAGTTCTTC. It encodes CASSLSQANEQFF.

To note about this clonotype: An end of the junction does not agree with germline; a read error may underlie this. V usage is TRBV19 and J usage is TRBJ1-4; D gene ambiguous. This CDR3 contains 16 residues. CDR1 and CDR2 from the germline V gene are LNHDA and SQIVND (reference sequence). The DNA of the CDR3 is TGTGCCAGTACCCGCGGGGTCGGTCCAACTAATGAAGAACTGTTTTTT. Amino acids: CASTRGVGPTNEELFF.

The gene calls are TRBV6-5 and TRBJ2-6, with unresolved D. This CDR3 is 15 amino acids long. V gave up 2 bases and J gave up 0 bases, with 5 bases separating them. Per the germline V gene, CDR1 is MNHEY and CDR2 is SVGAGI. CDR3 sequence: CASSYGRSGANVLTF. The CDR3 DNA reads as TGTGCCAGCAGTTACGGACGCTCTGGGGCCAACGTCCTGACTTTC.

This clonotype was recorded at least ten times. CDR3 nucleotides: TGCGCCAGCAGCTTGGTAATAGCGGGAGGGCCGAAAGAGACCCAGTACTTC. Its translation: CASSLVIAGGPKETQYF. The chain uses TRBV5-1 and TRBJ2-5, with 11 bases aligning to TRBD2. This CDR3 is 17 amino acids long. The V gene's germline CDR1 is SGHRS and CDR2 YFSETQ. V lost 0 bases and J lost 3; bases outside the gene matches: 7.

CDR3 DNA: TGCAGTGCTATCGAAGGCGCAGTGAACACTGAAGCTTTCTTT. Translation gives CSAIEGAVNTEAFF. V gene TRBV20-1 combines with J gene TRBJ1-1; D call uncertain. This CDR3 is 14 amino acids long. CDR1 is DFQATT and CDR2 is SNEGSKA in the germline V gene (reference sequence). V lost 4 bases and J 0 bases, leaving 12 bases between the germline ends.

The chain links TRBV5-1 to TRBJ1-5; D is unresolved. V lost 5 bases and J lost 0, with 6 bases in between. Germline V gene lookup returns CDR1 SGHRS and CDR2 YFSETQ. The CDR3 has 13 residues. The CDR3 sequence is CASRASSNQPQHF. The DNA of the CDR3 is TGCGCCAGCAGGGCTTCTAGCAATCAGCCCCAGCATTTT.

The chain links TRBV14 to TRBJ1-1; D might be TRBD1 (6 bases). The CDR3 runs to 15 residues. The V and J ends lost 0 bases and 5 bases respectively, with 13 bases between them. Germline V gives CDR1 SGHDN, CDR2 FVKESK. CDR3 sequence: CASSQDRGVRTEAFF. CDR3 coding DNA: TGTGCCAGCAGCCAAGATAGGGGGGTACGGACTGAAGCTTTCTTT.

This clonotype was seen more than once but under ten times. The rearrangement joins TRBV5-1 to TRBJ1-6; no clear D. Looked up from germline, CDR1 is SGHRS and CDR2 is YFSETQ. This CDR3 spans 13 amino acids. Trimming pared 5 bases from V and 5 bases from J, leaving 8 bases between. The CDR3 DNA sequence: TGCGCCAGCAGGGACGTCAATAATTCACCCCTCCACTTT. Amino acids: CASRDVNNSPLHF.

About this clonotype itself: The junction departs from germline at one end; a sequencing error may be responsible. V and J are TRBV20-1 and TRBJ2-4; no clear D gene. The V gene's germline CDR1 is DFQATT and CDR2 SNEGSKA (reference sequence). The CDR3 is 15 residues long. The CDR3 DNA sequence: TGCAGTGCTAGAGCCCAACACATAGCCAAAAACATGCAGTACTTC. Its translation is CSARAQHIAKNMQYF.

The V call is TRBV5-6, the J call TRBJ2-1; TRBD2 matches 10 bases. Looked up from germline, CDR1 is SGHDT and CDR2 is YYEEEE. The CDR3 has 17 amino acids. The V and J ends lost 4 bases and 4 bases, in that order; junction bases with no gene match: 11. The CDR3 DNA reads TGTGCCAGCAGCCAACGGACTAGCGGAGGGGGTTACAATGAGCAGTTCTTC. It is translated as CASSQRTSGGGYNEQFF. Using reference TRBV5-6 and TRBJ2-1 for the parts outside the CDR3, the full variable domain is DAGVTQSPTHLIKTRGQQVTLRCSPKSGHDTVSWYQQALGQGPQFIFQYYEEEERQRGNFPDRFSGHQFPNYSSELNVNALLLGDSALYLCASSQRTSGGGYNEQFFGPGTRLTVL.

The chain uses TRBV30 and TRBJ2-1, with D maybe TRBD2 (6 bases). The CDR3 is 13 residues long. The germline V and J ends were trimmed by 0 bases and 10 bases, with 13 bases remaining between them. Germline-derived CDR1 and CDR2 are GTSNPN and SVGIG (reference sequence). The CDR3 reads CAWSVGGTYEQFF. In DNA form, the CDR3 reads TGTGCCTGGAGTGTAGGCGGGACCTACGAGCAGTTCTTC.

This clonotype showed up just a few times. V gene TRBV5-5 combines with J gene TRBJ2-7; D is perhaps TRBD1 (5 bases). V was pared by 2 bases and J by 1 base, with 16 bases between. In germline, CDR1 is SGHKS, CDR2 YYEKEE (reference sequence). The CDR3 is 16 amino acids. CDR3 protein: CASSFVIQQASYEQYF. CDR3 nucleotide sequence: TGTGCCAGCAGCTTTGTAATACAACAGGCTTCCTACGAGCAGTACTTC.

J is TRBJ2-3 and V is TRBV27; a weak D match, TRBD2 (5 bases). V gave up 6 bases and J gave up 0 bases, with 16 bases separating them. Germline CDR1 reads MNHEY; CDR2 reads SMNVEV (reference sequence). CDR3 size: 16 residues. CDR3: CASRPHPLESTDTQYF. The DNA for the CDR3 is TGTGCCAGCAGGCCCCACCCACTAGAAAGCACAGATACGCAGTATTTT.

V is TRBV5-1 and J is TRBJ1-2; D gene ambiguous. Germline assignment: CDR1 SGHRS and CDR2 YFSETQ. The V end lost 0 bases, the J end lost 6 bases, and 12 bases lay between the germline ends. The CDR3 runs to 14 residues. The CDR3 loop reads CASSLDNGRDGYTF. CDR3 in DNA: TGCGCCAGCAGCTTGGATAACGGCCGGGATGGCTACACCTTC.

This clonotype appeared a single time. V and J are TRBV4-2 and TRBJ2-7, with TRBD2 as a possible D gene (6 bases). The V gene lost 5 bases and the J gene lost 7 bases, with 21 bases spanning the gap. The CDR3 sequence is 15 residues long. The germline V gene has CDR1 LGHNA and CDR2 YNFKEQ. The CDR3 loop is CASSTAGGSYNEQYF. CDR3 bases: TGTGCCAGCAGCACAGCGGGTGGGTCCTACAATGAGCAGTACTTC.